The 27 T cell receptor beta chains in this list originate from one sample, sequenced in a study of glioma-infiltrating T cells. Amplification of TCR alpha and beta CDR3 regions from RNA used iRepertoire nested multiplex PCR. Each CDR3 protein gets one entry after TCRdb re-called the multiplex PCR reads with MiXCR. The data show under 130,000 distinct CDR3 sequences, around 31% seen once. The sequenced sample was glioma tissue, nonneoplastic brain tissue, or PBMCs (not recorded which). These receptors were taken from a human donor with low-grade glioma or glioblastoma, undergoing nonglioma brain surgery, or in good health (not recorded which).

Concerning this clonotype itself: This clone may be a read error of a much larger clone one base away. This chain uses TRBV7-2 with TRBJ1-1; D gene unclear. The CDR3 has 14 amino acids. Germline V gene data show CDR1 as SGHTA and CDR2 as FQGNSA. The V gene lost 0 bases and the J gene lost 11 bases, with 16 bases spanning the gap. The CDR3 reads CASSLAGPEVSAFF. As DNA, the CDR3 is TGTGCCAGCAGCTTAGCCGGGCCAGAGGTGTCGGCTTTCTTT. The whole variable domain, filled in from reference TRBV7-2 and TRBJ1-1, reads GAGVSQSPSNKVTEKGKDVELRCDPISGHTALYWYRQSLGQGLEFLIYFQGNSAPDKSGLPSDRFSAERTGGSVSTLTIQRTQQEDSAVYLCASSLAGPEVSAFFGQGTRLTVV.

This clonotype was counted at least ten times. This chain connects TRBV20-1 to TRBJ2-7, with D tentatively TRBD2 (6 bases). V dropped 0 bases and J dropped 3 bases, with 21 bases sitting between them. Germline assignment: CDR1 DFQATT and CDR2 SNEGSKA (reference sequence). This CDR3 is 17 amino acids long. The CDR3: CSARDPEGPVKIYEQYF. CDR3 DNA: TGCAGTGCTAGAGATCCGGAGGGGCCCGTGAAAATCTACGAGCAGTACTTC.

As concerns this clonotype: Its ends do not fully match the called genes, so a read error is possible. For the CDR3, the DNA is TGTGCCAGCAGCCTCCCCTTGGGTGGATCCTACAAGCAGTACTTC. Translated: CASSLPLGGSYKQYF. The chain employs TRBV7-9 and TRBJ2-7; D not resolved. Looked up from germline, CDR1 is SEHNR and CDR2 is FQNEAQ (reference sequence). CDR3 length: 15 residues.

With regard to this clonotype: Since a much larger clone is just one base distant, this may be a read error. The chain is built from TRBV24-1 and TRBJ2-1; 9 bases are a match to TRBD1. CDR3 length: 16 residues. Germline V gene data show CDR1 as KGHDR and CDR2 as SFDVKD. This chain's CDR3 is CASSDWGQGARNEQFF. The DNA of the CDR3 is TGTGCCTCCAGTGATTGGGGACAGGGAGCTCGCAATGAGCAGTTCTTC.

In this sample, this clonotype turned up many times. V is TRBV28 and J is TRBJ1-2; 7 bases line up with TRBD1. Germline lookup yields CDR1 MDHEN and CDR2 SYDVKM. The V gene end was trimmed by 8 bases and the J gene end by 2 bases; junction bases not matched to a gene: 5. The CDR3 has 13 amino acids. CDR3 sequence (DNA): TGTGCCAGCTCGACAGGGCGGAACTATGGCTACACCTTC. Translating it yields CASSTGRNYGYTF.

A few counts support this clonotype. J is TRBJ2-7 and V is TRBV19; unclear D gene. The germline CDR1 and CDR2 sequences are LNHDA and SQIVND (reference sequence). CDR3 size: 14 residues. V gave up 5 bases and J gave up 4 bases, with 15 bases separating them. The CDR3 nucleotides are TGTGCCAGTAGTTTTACAGAAGGCCCTTACGAGCAGTACTTC. Amino acid sequence: CASSFTEGPYEQYF. Full variable domain (outside the CDR3, taken from reference TRBV19 and TRBJ2-7): DGGITQSPKYLFRKEGQNVTLSCEQNLNHDAMYWYRQDPGQGLRLIYYSQIVNDFQKGDIAEGYSVSREKKESFPLTVTSAQKNPTAFYLCASSFTEGPYEQYFGPGTRLTVT.

This clonotype was found many times. The rearrangement links TRBV6-2 or TRBV6-3 to TRBJ1-2; D not resolved. Trimming shortened V by 2 bases and J by 8 bases, and 9 bases separated the two germline ends. This CDR3 comprises 12 residues. The germline V gene encodes CDR1 MNHEY and CDR2 SVGEGT. CDR3 region: CASSYAAGGYTF. The CDR3 DNA reads TGTGCCAGCAGTTACGCGGCTGGGGGCTACACCTTC.

This clonotype was counted ten times or more. This chain links TRBV20-1 with TRBJ2-5; 7 bases fit TRBD1. Germline CDR1 DFQATT, CDR2 SNEGSKA (reference sequence). The CDR3 sequence is 13 residues long. V lost 2 bases, J lost 4 bases, and 4 bases stayed unmatched. DNA of the CDR3: TGCAGTGCTAGACAGGGGGTATTAGAGACCCAGTACTTC. Its protein is CSARQGVLETQYF.

The gene calls are TRBV20-1 and TRBJ2-5; D may be TRBD2 (7 bases). CDR3 length: 12 residues. In germline, CDR1 is DFQATT, CDR2 SNEGSKA (reference sequence). The germline V and J ends were trimmed by 6 bases and 7 bases, with 15 bases remaining between them. The CDR3 region is CSAPGGLGTQYF. In DNA form, the CDR3 reads TGCAGTGCCCCGGGGGGCCTCGGGACCCAGTACTTC.

About this clonotype: Compared with germline, one end of the junction differs, possibly owing to a read error. The chain combines TRBV19 with TRBJ2-4; 7 bases line up with TRBD1. The germline CDR1 and CDR2 sequences are LNHDA and SQIVND (reference sequence). The CDR3 extends over 16 amino acids. As DNA, the CDR3 is TGTGCCAGTAGTATCGGAAGGGGGACAGTCCAAAACGTTCAGTACTTC. This sequence encodes CASSIGRGTVQNVQYF.

Notes on this clonotype: Possible read error: a much larger clone is one base away. J is TRBJ1-5 and V is TRBV20-1, with a possible D match to TRBD1 (6 bases). The CDR3 sequence is 15 residues long. Germline CDR1 is DFQATT and CDR2 is SNEGSKA (reference sequence). V was trimmed by 2 bases and J by 4 bases, leaving 15 bases between them. The DNA of the CDR3 is TGCAGTGCTAGAACGGGACACTCTTTAAATCAGCCCCAGCATTTT. This translates into CSARTGHSLNQPQHF.

This clonotype was seen ten or more times. The chain couples TRBV20-1 to TRBJ2-5, with 9 bases lining up with TRBD1. The germline CDR1 and CDR2 sequences are DFQATT and SNEGSKA (reference sequence). The V segment lost 7 bases and the J segment 6 bases; nucleotides outside the gene matches: 6. The CDR3 consists of 12 residues. CDR3 loop: CSVSGTGKTQYF. Written as DNA, the CDR3 is TGCAGTGTTTCGGGGACAGGGAAGACCCAGTACTTC.

At least ten counts were recorded for this clonotype. The rearrangement joins TRBV4-3 to TRBJ1-2, with unresolved D. V shed 0 bases and J shed 2 bases, with 4 bases lying between them. This CDR3 spans 13 amino acids. Germline assignment: CDR1 LGHNA and CDR2 YSLEER. The CDR3 coding sequence is TGCGCCAGCAGCCAAGACAGAAACTATGGCTACACCTTC. It translates to CASSQDRNYGYTF.

V and J are TRBV7-2 and TRBJ2-1; D remains unclear. V was pared by 5 bases and J by 4 bases, with 12 bases between. The CDR3 extends over 14 amino acids. Germline V gene data show CDR1 as SGHTA and CDR2 as FQGNSA. This CDR3 reads CASSPPTTYNEQFF. In DNA, the CDR3 is TGTGCCAGCAGCCCCCCGACAACTTACAATGAGCAGTTCTTC.

Many counts were recorded for this clonotype. The V gene is TRBV6-1, the J gene TRBJ2-1, with TRBD1 identical over 7 bases. The CDR3 loop spans 15 amino acids. With 6 bases clipped from V and 5 bases from J, the junction kept 10 bases outside the gene matches. Germline V lookup: CDR1 MNHNS, CDR2 SASEGT. CDR3 sequence (DNA): TGTGCCAGCAGCAACAACCTAGGACAGGACAATGAGCAGTTCTTC. This encodes CASSNNLGQDNEQFF.

Many counts were recorded for this clonotype. This chain connects TRBV7-9 to TRBJ1-5; D perhaps matches TRBD1 (5 bases). Germline V lookup: CDR1 SEHNR, CDR2 FQNEAQ (reference sequence). V dropped 5 bases and J dropped 2 bases, with 10 bases sitting between them. This CDR3 is 14 amino acids long. DNA for the CDR3: TGTGCCAGCAGCCTCGTAGGGGGCAATCAGCCCCAGCATTTT. Its protein is CASSLVGGNQPQHF.

In its sample, this clonotype was seen many times. The chain joins TRBV7-2 to TRBJ2-5; perhaps TRBD1 as D (7 bases). With 6 bases removed from V and 4 bases from J, the gap between germline ends came to 18 bases. The CDR3 sequence is 15 residues long. Germline CDR1 reads SGHTA; CDR2 reads FQGNSA. In nucleotides, the CDR3 is TGTGCCAGCAGTCCCCGGAGGGGGCCGCGAGAGACCCAGTACTTC. This sequence encodes CASSPRRGPRETQYF.

On this clonotype: A read error may account for a junction end that differs from germline. This sequence joins TRBV6-2 or TRBV6-3 and TRBJ2-3, with unresolved D. The length of the CDR3 is 14 residues. Germline V gene lookup returns CDR1 MNHEY and CDR2 SVGEGT. As DNA, the CDR3 is TGTGCTAGCAGTCCCAAGGAAGTCCCAGATACGAAGTATTTT. Encoded protein: CASSPKEVPDTKYF.

This clonotype was counted ten times or more. This rearrangement joins TRBV7-6 to TRBJ2-3; D is uncertain. There are 14 residues in the CDR3. Trimming took off 2 bases at V and 4 bases at J, with 10 bases between the two ends. Germline V gene data show CDR1 as SGHVS and CDR2 as FNYEAQ. The CDR3 DNA reads TGTGCCAGCAGCTTATTGACTCAGGCAGATACGCAGTATTTT. Residues: CASSLLTQADTQYF.

On this clonotype itself: Being one base from a much bigger clone, this may be a read error. The chain carries TRBV7-9 and TRBJ1-1, with 7 positions matching TRBD1. Per the germline V gene, CDR1 is SEHNR and CDR2 is FQNEAQ (reference sequence). The CDR3 has 13 amino acids. The CDR3 sequence: CAGSLDRDSEAFF. The DNA of the CDR3 is TGTGCCGGCAGCTTAGACCGGGACAGTGAAGCTTTCTTT. The whole variable domain, filled in from reference TRBV7-9 and TRBJ1-1, reads DTGVSQNPRHKITKRGQNVTFRCDPISEHNRLYWYRQTLGQGPEFLTYFQNEAQLEKSRLLSDRFSAERPKGSFSTLEIQRTEQGDSAMYLCAGSLDRDSEAFFGQGTRLTVV.

V usage is TRBV2 and J usage is TRBJ1-1; D remains unclear. The V gene's germline CDR1 is SNHLY and CDR2 FYNNEI. There are 12 residues in the CDR3. Trimming took 10 bases from V and 3 from J, leaving 12 bases between them. The CDR3 here is CANTDVYTEAFF. Written as DNA, the CDR3 is TGTGCCAATACGGACGTATACACTGAAGCTTTCTTT.

This clonotype occurred a few times. V usage is TRBV7-2 and J usage is TRBJ2-7; 11 bases fit TRBD2. The V gene's germline CDR1 is SGHTA and CDR2 FQGNSA. The CDR3 is 14 residues long. Trimming cost V 5 bases and J 4 bases; bases outside gene matches: 4. This CDR3 reads CASSPGTSGYEQYF. CDR3 coding DNA: TGTGCCAGCAGCCCCGGGACTAGCGGTTACGAGCAGTACTTC. The full variable domain, completed using reference TRBV7-2 and TRBJ2-7, is GAGVSQSPSNKVTEKGKDVELRCDPISGHTALYWYRQSLGQGLEFLIYFQGNSAPDKSGLPSDRFSAERTGGSVSTLTIQRTQQEDSAVYLCASSPGTSGYEQYFGPGTRLTVT.

V usage is TRBV19 and J usage is TRBJ2-4; 9 nucleotides align to TRBD1. The CDR3 has 17 amino acids. With 4 bases clipped from V and 2 bases from J, the junction kept 9 bases outside the gene matches. Germline lookup yields CDR1 LNHDA and CDR2 SQIVND (reference sequence). CDR3 sequence reads: CASSTGTGPVPKNIQYF. The CDR3 DNA is TGTGCCAGTAGTACCGGGACAGGGCCCGTGCCCAAAAACATTCAGTACTTC.

At least ten counts were recorded for this clonotype. This chain links TRBV25-1 with TRBJ1-6; D gene ambiguous. Between the trimmed V and J ends, which lost 3 bases and 5 bases, there was a span of 5 bases. In germline, CDR1 is MGHDK, CDR2 SYGVNS. This CDR3 is built from 13 residues. CDR3 protein: CASSDPNNSPLHF. Written as DNA, the CDR3 is TGTGCCAGCAGTGATCCTAATAATTCACCCCTCCACTTT.

The rearrangement links TRBV28 to TRBJ2-7; the match to TRBD2 covers 10 bases. This CDR3 is 15 amino acids long. With V trimmed by 6 bases and J by 7 bases, 12 bases remained unmatched. Germline CDR1 and CDR2: MDHEN and SYDVKM. This CDR3 is CASRGASGGDYEQYF. CDR3 in DNA: TGTGCCAGCAGAGGGGCTAGCGGGGGAGACTATGAGCAGTACTTC.

This clonotype was recorded a few times. The chain combines TRBV12-3 or TRBV12-4 with TRBJ1-2, with 7 bases lining up with TRBD1. CDR3 size: 15 residues. The V segment lost 1 base and the J segment 6 bases; nucleotides outside the gene matches: 8. The CDR3 protein is CASSLGGQALHGYTF. The CDR3 DNA is TGTGCCAGCAGTTTAGGAGGACAGGCCCTTCATGGCTACACCTTC.

This clonotype showed up just once. Sequence at one end of the junction differs from germline and may be a read error. The V gene is TRBV4-1, the J gene TRBJ1-1; D unclear. Germline V lookup: CDR1 MGHRA, CDR2 YSYEKL. The CDR3 has 17 residues. This CDR3 is CASSHPFRSILNTGAFF. The CDR3 DNA follows: TGCGCCAGCAGCCACCCCTTTCGGAGTATCTTGAACACTGGAGCTTTCTTT.